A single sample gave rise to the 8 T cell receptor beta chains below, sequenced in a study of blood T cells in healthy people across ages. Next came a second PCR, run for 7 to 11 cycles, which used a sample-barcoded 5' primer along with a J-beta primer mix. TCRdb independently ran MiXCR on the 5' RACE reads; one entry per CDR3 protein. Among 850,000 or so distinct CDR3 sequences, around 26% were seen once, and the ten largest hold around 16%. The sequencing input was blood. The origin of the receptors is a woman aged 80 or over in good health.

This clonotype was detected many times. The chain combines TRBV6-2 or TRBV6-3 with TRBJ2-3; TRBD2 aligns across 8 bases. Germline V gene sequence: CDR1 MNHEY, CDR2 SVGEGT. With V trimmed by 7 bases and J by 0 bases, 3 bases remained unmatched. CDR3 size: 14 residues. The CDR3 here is CASTRLASTDTQYF. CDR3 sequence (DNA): TGTGCCAGCACCAGACTAGCGAGCACAGATACGCAGTATTTT.

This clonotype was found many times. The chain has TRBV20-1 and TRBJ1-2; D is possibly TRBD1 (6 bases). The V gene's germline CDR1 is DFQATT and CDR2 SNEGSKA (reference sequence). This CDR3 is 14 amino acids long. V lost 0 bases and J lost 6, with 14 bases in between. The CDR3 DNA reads TGCAGTGCTAGAGATAGGGGGGTTTTGGATGGCTACACCTTC. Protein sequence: CSARDRGVLDGYTF.

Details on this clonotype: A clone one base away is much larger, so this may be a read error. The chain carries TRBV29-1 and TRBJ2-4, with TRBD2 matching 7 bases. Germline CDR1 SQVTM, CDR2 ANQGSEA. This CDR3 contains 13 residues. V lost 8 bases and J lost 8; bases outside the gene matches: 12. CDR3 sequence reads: CSNTGQGGDIQYF. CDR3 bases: TGCAGCAATACGGGCCAGGGAGGGGACATTCAGTACTTC.

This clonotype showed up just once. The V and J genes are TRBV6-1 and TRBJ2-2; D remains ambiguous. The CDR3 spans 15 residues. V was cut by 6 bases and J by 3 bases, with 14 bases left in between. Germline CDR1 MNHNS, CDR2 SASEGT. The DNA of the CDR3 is TGTGCCAGCAGACCTATCGGGTATTACACCGGGGAGCTGTTTTTT. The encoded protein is CASRPIGYYTGELFF.

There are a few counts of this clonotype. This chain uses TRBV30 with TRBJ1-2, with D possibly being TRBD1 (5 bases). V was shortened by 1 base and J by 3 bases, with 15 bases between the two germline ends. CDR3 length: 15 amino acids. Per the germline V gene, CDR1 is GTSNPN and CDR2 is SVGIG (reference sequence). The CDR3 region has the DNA TGTGCCTGGAGTGCAAACCTGGGGGGGGACTATGGCTACACCTTC. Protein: CAWSANLGGDYGYTF.

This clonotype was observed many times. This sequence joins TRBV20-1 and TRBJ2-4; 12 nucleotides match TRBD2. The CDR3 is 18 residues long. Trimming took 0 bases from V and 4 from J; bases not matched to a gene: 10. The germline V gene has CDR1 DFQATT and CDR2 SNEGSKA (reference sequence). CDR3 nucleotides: TGCAGTGCTAGAGATCTCCTCCTAGCGGGGGGGAAGAAAAACATTCAGTACTTC. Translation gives CSARDLLLAGGKKNIQYF.

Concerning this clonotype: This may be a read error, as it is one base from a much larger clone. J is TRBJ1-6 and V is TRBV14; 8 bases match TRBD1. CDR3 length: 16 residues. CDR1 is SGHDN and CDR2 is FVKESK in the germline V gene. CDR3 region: CTSSPRQGIYNSPLHF. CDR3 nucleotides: TGTACCAGCAGCCCCCGACAGGGGATCTATAATTCACCCCTCCACTTT.

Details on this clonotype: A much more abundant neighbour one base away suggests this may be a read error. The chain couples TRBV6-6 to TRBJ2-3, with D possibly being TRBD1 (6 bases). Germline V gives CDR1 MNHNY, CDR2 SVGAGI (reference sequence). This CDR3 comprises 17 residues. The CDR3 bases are TGTGCCTGCAGTCCCCCAGGACAGCCAACCAGCACAGATACGCAGTATTTT. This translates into CACSPPGQPTSTDTQYF.